These 7 T cell receptor beta chains share one sample of origin, sequenced in a study of T cell changes during pregnancy in multiple sclerosis (dated by TCRdb to about 2019). The library was generated by the immunoSEQ multiplex PCR assay. What TCRdb holds here is the immuneACCESS table cut down to in-frame rearrangements. Part of the clones is not present; checked against another copy, under half of the missing clones reflect an unresolved V gene, and the others are unexplained. For this sample there are just under 80,000 clones; 85% to 95% appear just once. About 0.8% of the sample is in the top ten clones. The source material was peripheral blood, sampled in the second trimester of pregnancy. The source is a female donor in good health, enrolled as a control in a pregnancy study.

The rearrangement links TRBV27 to TRBJ2-7; 9 bases fit TRBD2. This CDR3 has 14 residues. In germline, CDR1 is MNHEY, CDR2 SMNVEV (reference sequence). V shed 2 bases, J shed 5 bases, and the junction held 4 bases outside the gene matches. DNA of the CDR3: TGTGCCAGCAGTTTAGCGGGGGGGCTAAACGAGCAGTACTTC. It translates to CASSLAGGLNEQYF.

The chain joins TRBV10-3 to TRBJ2-5; 11 nucleotides align to TRBD2. Per germline, CDR1 ENHRY and CDR2 SYGVKD. Trimming took 10 bases from V and 0 from J; bases not matched to a gene: 4. This CDR3 spans 14 amino acids. CDR3: CATRTSGHQETQYF. The CDR3, as DNA: TGTGCCACCCGGACTAGCGGGCACCAAGAGACCCAGTACTTC.

This clone showed up just once. The chain joins TRBV19 to TRBJ1-5, with TRBD1 matching over 10 bases. CDR3 length: 18 amino acids. Germline trimming cut 0 bases from V and 2 bases from J; bases unmatched to any gene: 7. Germline V lookup: CDR1 LNHDA, CDR2 SQIVND (reference sequence). CDR3 in amino acids: CASSIEKRGTGGNQPQHF. The CDR3 nucleotides are TGTGCCAGTAGTATAGAGAAAAGGGGGACAGGGGGCAATCAGCCCCAGCATTTT.

V and J are TRBV5-4 and TRBJ2-7, with 8 bases fitting TRBD1. This CDR3 region has 14 residues. Germline loops: CDR1 SGHNT, CDR2 YYREEE (reference sequence). Losses at the gene ends were 4 bases for V and 3 bases for J; bases not matched to a gene: 6. Here the CDR3 DNA reads TGTGCCAGCAGCCAGGGACAGGTGCTCTACGAGCAGTACTTC. It codes for CASSQGQVLYEQYF.

The chain uses TRBV19 and TRBJ1-2; D remains ambiguous. Trimming left V 3 bases short and J 4 bases short, with 6 bases between. The CDR3 loop spans 12 amino acids. Germline CDR1 is LNHDA and CDR2 is SQIVND (reference sequence). The CDR3 here is CASSINSYGYTF. CDR3 in DNA: TGTGCCAGTAGTATCAACAGCTATGGCTACACCTTC.

This clone has only one observation. The chain uses TRBV6-6 and TRBJ1-4; D gene unclear. CDR1 is MNHNY, CDR2 SVGAGI, per germline (reference sequence). V dropped 6 bases and J dropped 8 bases, with 10 bases sitting between them. This CDR3 has 12 residues. Here the CDR3 DNA reads TGTGCCAGCAGGGTGCTGAGAGAAAAACTGTTTTTT. Protein product: CASRVLREKLFF.

The genes are TRBV11-2 and TRBJ2-7; D is perhaps TRBD1 (7 bases). Germline CDR1 and CDR2: SGHAT and FQNNGV. The CDR3 runs 13 residues. V dropped 5 bases and J dropped 6 bases, with 14 bases sitting between them. Written as DNA, the CDR3 is TGTGCCAGCAGCGCAGGGGGGCTCGGCGAGCAGTACTTC. Translation gives CASSAGGLGEQYF.